One sample yielded the 19 T cell receptor beta chains listed below, sequenced in a study of immune heterogeneity within non-small cell lung tumors. Samples each supplied approximately 600 ng of bulk tumor genomic DNA as template. Surgeons took several biopsies per primary tumor, spaced far apart, during surgery. Patients had untreated, newly diagnosed non-small cell lung cancer and underwent curative surgery. The TCR beta CDR3 region was amplified by multiplex PCR employing 32 V and 13 J primers. TCRdb called the multiplex PCR reads again in MiXCR, with one record for every CDR3 protein. The sample has just over 15,000 distinct CDR3 sequences, less than 35% seen once. Input material: lung tumor tissue. These receptors originate from a man aged 35-49 years with non-small cell lung cancer.

The chain joins TRBV9 to TRBJ1-3; the D gene is possibly TRBD1 (6 bases). The CDR3 consists of 17 residues. CDR1 is SGDLS and CDR2 is YYNGEE in the germline V gene. V shed 4 bases and J shed 0 bases, with 17 bases lying between them. CDR3 residues: CASSPHRAPGSGNTIYF. The CDR3 DNA is TGTGCCAGCAGCCCCCACAGGGCGCCGGGCTCTGGAAACACCATATATTTT.

Worth noting for this clonotype: This could be a read error, since a much larger clone is one nucleotide away. The rearrangement links TRBV16 to TRBJ1-2; D call uncertain. The V gene's germline CDR1 is KGHSY and CDR2 FQNENV. This CDR3 comprises 15 residues. The DNA for the CDR3 is TGTGCCAGCAGCCAAACTACTGAGTTGGACTATGGCTACAACTTC. It codes for CASSQTTELDYGYNF.

Comment on this clonotype: This may arise from a read error, as a much more abundant clone is one base away. The rearrangement joins TRBV27 to TRBJ2-7, with D possibly matching TRBD1 (5 bases). This CDR3 spans 14 amino acids. Per the germline V gene, CDR1 is MNHEY and CDR2 is SMNVEV (reference sequence). The CDR3 region is CASRPRQSSYERYF. Here the CDR3 DNA reads TGTGCCAGCAGACCCAGACAGTCCTCCTACGAGCGGTACTTC.

This clonotype showed up many times. The chain joins TRBV27 to TRBJ1-6, with 7 bases aligning to TRBD1. The trim removed 2 bases at V and 5 bases at J, leaving 3 bases unmatched. CDR1 MNHEY and CDR2 SMNVEV come from the germline V gene (reference sequence). The CDR3 is 15 residues long. CDR3 sequence (DNA): TGTGCCAGCAGTTTAGCGACAGGGAATAATTCACCCCTCCACTTT. It is translated as CASSLATGNNSPLHF.

This clonotype appeared many times. The V call is TRBV28, the J call TRBJ1-2, with 7 bases lining up with TRBD1. Germline loops: CDR1 MDHEN, CDR2 SYDVKM. With V trimmed by 6 bases and J by 3 bases, 10 bases remained unmatched. The CDR3 contains 15 residues. CDR3 region: CASRNRGNLYYGYTF. The DNA of the CDR3 is TGTGCCAGCAGAAACAGGGGAAACCTATACTATGGCTACACCTTC.

To note about this clonotype: The junction shows a germline mismatch at one end, possibly a read error. The chain couples TRBV5-4 to TRBJ2-7; 7 bases are shared with TRBD2. Germline V CDR1 and CDR2: SGHNT, YYREEE (reference sequence). This CDR3 spans 14 amino acids. The CDR3 DNA follows: TGTGCCAGCATCTTGGGGGGGAGGAGTCACGAGCAGTACTTC. It translates to CASILGGRSHEQYF.

This clonotype is labeled as medium-sized. V usage is TRBV12-3 or TRBV12-4 and J usage is TRBJ2-7; D might be TRBD2 (7 bases). Trimming pared 6 bases from V and 2 bases from J, leaving 8 bases between. This CDR3 contains 12 residues. The CDR3 region is CASRGGPYEQYF. In nucleotides, the CDR3 is TGTGCCAGCAGGGGGGGGCCCTACGAGCAGTACTTC.

This clonotype was counted at least ten times. The V gene is TRBV5-5, the J gene TRBJ1-5, with a weak D call TRBD1 (6 bases). V lost 0 bases and J 6 bases, leaving 13 bases between the germline ends. The CDR3 contains 15 residues. In germline, CDR1 is SGHKS, CDR2 YYEKEE (reference sequence). The chain's CDR3 is CASSLDRVHAQPQHF. The CDR3 nucleotides are TGTGCCAGCAGCTTGGACAGGGTGCATGCTCAGCCCCAGCATTTT.

This clonotype is medium-sized within its sample. The chain combines TRBV11-2 with TRBJ2-1; 9 bases match TRBD2. Germline V gene lookup returns CDR1 SGHAT and CDR2 FQNNGV. CDR3 length: 15 residues. J gave up 5 bases and V 7 bases, and 9 bases lay outside the gene matches. CDR3 region: CASTIRLAANNEQFF. In DNA, the CDR3 is TGTGCCAGCACGATCCGACTAGCGGCTAACAATGAGCAGTTCTTC.

The sample holds many counts of this clonotype. The chain uses TRBV18 and TRBJ2-7, with D perhaps TRBD1 or TRBD2 (5 bases each). CDR1 is KGHSH, CDR2 LQKENI, per germline. The V end was cut by 3 bases, the J end by 0 bases, with 9 bases between. The CDR3 consists of 14 residues. The CDR3 DNA follows: TGTGCCAGCTCACCCGGGACGAACTCCTACGAGCAGTACTTC. Encoded protein: CASSPGTNSYEQYF.

By sample fraction, this clonotype is medium-sized. The chain employs TRBV6-1 and TRBJ2-7; no clear D. With 8 bases removed from V and 6 bases from J, the gap between germline ends came to 20 bases. CDR1 is MNHNS, CDR2 SASEGT, per germline. The CDR3 sequence is 14 residues long. As DNA, the CDR3 is TGTGCCAGCCGCATGGGCTTGCTTACGTCCGAGCAGTACTTC. This translates into CASRMGLLTSEQYF.

This clonotype was picked up many times. The chain recombines TRBV9 with TRBJ2-2; D call uncertain. The germline V gene has CDR1 SGDLS and CDR2 YYNGEE. The CDR3 totals 14 residues. The V gene lost 1 base and the J gene lost 3 bases, with 7 bases spanning the gap. This chain's CDR3 is CASSVSYYTGELFF. CDR3 nucleotide sequence: TGTGCCAGCAGCGTATCTTATTACACCGGGGAGCTGTTTTTT.

Of note for this clonotype: This may come from a read error, since a much larger clone is one base off. The gene calls are TRBV30 and TRBJ1-4, with D possibly being TRBD1 (5 bases). Germline values: CDR1 GTSNPN, CDR2 SVGIG (reference sequence). The CDR3 sequence is 14 residues long. The germline V and J ends were trimmed by 2 bases and 5 bases, with 12 bases remaining between them. The CDR3: CAWSLGKGNEKLFF. The CDR3 DNA follows: TGTGCCTGGAGTTTGGGCAAGGGGAATGAAAAACTGTTTTTT.

Many counts were recorded for this clonotype. The rearrangement uses TRBV19 and TRBJ2-2; TRBD2 aligns across 11 bases. The length of the CDR3 is 14 residues. Germline V gene sequence: CDR1 LNHDA, CDR2 SQIVND (reference sequence). The J segment lost 7 bases and the V segment lost 4 bases, leaving 2 bases of the junction unmatched. The CDR3 here is CASSTGLAVGELFF. In DNA form, the CDR3 reads TGTGCCAGTAGTACGGGACTAGCGGTCGGGGAGCTGTTTTTT. The whole variable domain, filled in from reference TRBV19 and TRBJ2-2, reads DGGITQSPKYLFRKEGQNVTLSCEQNLNHDAMYWYRQDPGQGLRLIYYSQIVNDFQKGDIAEGYSVSREKKESFPLTVTSAQKNPTAFYLCASSTGLAVGELFFGEGSRLTVL.

This clonotype was observed a handful of times. The chain couples TRBV27 to TRBJ2-1, with D tentatively TRBD2 (5 bases). V lost 5 bases to trimming and J lost 5 bases, with 13 bases between them. The CDR3 covers 14 residues. Germline CDR1 and CDR2: MNHEY and SMNVEV (reference sequence). CDR3 loop: CASSGGLQNNEQFF. The CDR3 DNA is TGTGCCAGCAGTGGAGGCCTACAAAACAATGAGCAGTTCTTC.

In this sample, this clonotype turned up many times. The chain carries TRBV11-2 and TRBJ2-7; no firm D call. CDR1 and CDR2 (germline): SGHAT, FQNNGV. This CDR3 is 13 amino acids long. The ends were cut back, 0 bases at V and 3 bases at J, with 6 bases in the middle. This chain's CDR3 is CASSLEHYYEQYF. The CDR3 DNA follows: TGTGCCAGCAGCTTAGAACACTACTACGAGCAGTACTTC.

For this clonotype: A read error may explain this, as a much larger clone is one base away. The chain carries TRBV4-2 and TRBJ1-2, with 7 bases fitting TRBD1. Germline V CDR1 and CDR2: LGHNA, YNFKEQ. The CDR3 is 16 amino acids. CDR3 DNA: TGTGTCAGCAGCCAGGAAACAGGGGTGGGGAATTATGGCTACACCTTC. It translates to CVSSQETGVGNYGYTF.

Judged by abundance, this clonotype is medium-sized. This chain joins TRBV6-1 and TRBJ1-3; D is possibly TRBD1 (6 bases). V was pared by 6 bases and J by 2 bases, with 11 bases between. This CDR3 has 14 residues. Germline V gene data show CDR1 as MNHNS and CDR2 as SASEGT. CDR3 amino acids: CASRKAGAGNTIYF. In nucleotides, the CDR3 is TGTGCCAGCAGAAAGGCAGGGGCTGGAAACACCATATATTTT.

Of note for this clonotype: Given the absence of the conserved phenylalanine or tryptophan at the CDR3 end, a read error is likely. No DNA is shown, since the ends of the CDR3 on it are uncertain; the CDR3 is the one TCRdb lists. The CDR3 sequence is CASRGSYNEHFS. The chain uses TRBV12-3 or TRBV12-4 and TRBJ2-1; no DNA check was done on the table's D call, TRBD2. Both ends counted, the CDR3 spans 12 residues.